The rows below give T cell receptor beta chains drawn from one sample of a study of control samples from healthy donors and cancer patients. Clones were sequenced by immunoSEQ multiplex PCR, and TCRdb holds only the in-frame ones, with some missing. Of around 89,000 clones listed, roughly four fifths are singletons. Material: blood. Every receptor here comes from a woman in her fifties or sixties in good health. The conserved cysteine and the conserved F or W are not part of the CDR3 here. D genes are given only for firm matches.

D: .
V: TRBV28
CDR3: ASTPGGPGPRGAQY

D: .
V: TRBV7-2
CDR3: ASSLVDRLSTDTQY

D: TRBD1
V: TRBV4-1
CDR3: ASSQPRDRVSEAF

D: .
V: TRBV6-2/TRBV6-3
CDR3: ASRPRGPGELF

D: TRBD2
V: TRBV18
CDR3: ASSPPSKERGEQY

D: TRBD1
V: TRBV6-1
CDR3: ASREAGTGDHEQY

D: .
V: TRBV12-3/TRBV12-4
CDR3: ASKRHSTGELF

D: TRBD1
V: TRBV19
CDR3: ASSVDRYYGYT

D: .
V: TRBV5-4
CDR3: ASSLGGQLAGYT

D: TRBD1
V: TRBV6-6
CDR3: ASRGQGSQETQY

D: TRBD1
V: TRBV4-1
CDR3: ASSLRTGGSSGYT

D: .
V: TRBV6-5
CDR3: ASLAMNTEAF

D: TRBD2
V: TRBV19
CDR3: ASGLGGGGVVDTQY

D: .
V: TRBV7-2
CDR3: ASSREGNQPQH

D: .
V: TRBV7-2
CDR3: ASSLEGGTARRNEQY

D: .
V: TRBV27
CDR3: ASSYLNEQF

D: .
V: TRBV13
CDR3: ASSLDPGRNSPLH

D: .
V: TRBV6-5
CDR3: ASSLDSPLYGYT

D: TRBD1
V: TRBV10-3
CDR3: AISPGQVTDTQY

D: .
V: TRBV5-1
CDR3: ASSAGLNNEQF

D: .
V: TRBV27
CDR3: ASTLWAGTDTQY

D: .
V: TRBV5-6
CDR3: ASSSFSEGVDSRTEAF

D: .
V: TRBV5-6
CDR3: ASTDGSTSTDTQY

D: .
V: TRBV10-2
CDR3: ASNTQGENTEAF

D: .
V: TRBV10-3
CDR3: AIGQPYEQY

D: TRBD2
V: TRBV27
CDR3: ASSRPGGSYEQY

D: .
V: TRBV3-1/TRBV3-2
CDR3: ASTKTGNTIY

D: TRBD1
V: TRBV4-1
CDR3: ASSTSRTGAVNTEAF

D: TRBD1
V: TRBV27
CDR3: ASSLPGTGGTEAF

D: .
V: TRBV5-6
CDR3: ASGWGRNYEQY

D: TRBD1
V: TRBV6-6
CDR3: ASSARQGSYNEQF

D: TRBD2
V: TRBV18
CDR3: ASSPPTSGGPYTGELF